The rows below give T cell receptor beta chains drawn from one sample of a study of TIL therapy for anti-PD-1-resistant metastatic lung cancer. Method: immunoSEQ multiplex PCR; TCRdb's copy keeps in-frame clones and lacks some. The data hold about 55,000 clones, with approximately 80% observed a single time. This specimen consisted of blood, obtained at baseline. The receptors were gathered from a person aged 25 to 80 with non-small cell lung cancer. CDR3s include the opening cysteine and the closing phenylalanine or tryptophan.

cdr3_length v_call cdr3_aa
13 TRBV7-3 CASSFMGADTQYF
12 TRBV5-1 CASRLGTDTQYF
16 TRBV27 CASTRTSGVSTDTQYF
15 TRBV30 CAWRVDNTNTGELFF
14 TRBV14 CASSRIGQNNEQFF
15 TRBV7-2 CASSLDASGSDTQYF
17 TRBV9 CASSDPPQREDTDTQYF
12 TRBV28 CASSLAYNEQFF
15 TRBV28 CASKASTPSTDTQYF
12 TRBV9 CASSGNSEKLFF
13 TRBV30 CAWSAGDNQPQHF
14 TRBV9 CASSSDRPQETQYF
14 TRBV7-9 CASSLVPFTDTQYF
13 TRBV29-1 CSVGTGAYNEQFF
12 TRBV28 CASRQGYTEAFF
15 TRBV19 CASSKGALDNQPQHF
15 TRBV4-3 CASSQEWAGGQPQHF
11 TRBV19 CASSIFDTQYF
13 TRBV30 CAWSPPRPYTQYF
14 TRBV27 CASSFVAGAYEQYF
15 TRBV6-5 CASSQSSGGTDTQYF
15 TRBV14 CASSQERIATEEQYF
14 TRBV5-1 CASSLGLATDTQYF
15 TRBV7-6 CASSPTGTKQETQYF
16 TRBV5-1 CASSLVPDRNTGELFF
14 TRBV28 CASLQPSISYEQYF
17 TRBV13 CASTRLAGAKAKNIQYF
14 TRBV5-4 CASSPNGGSYEQYF
18 TRBV4-1 CASSQERGGGGQVPEQYF
13 TRBV6-5 CASSYSRYYGYTF
15 TRBV27 CASSFLAGGGNEQFF
16 TRBV5-5 CASSLEAHLSGNTIYF
14 TRBV6-5 CASSPGGATVEAFF
16 TRBV6-6 CASKPPGGVSNQPQHF
17 TRBV11-2 CASSLVGGGHFGDEQFF
14 TRBV27 CASSLREDKHGYTF
15 TRBV10-2 CASSESITVGQPQHF
17 TRBV4-1 CASSQAKGGSWTGELFF
18 TRBV3-1/TRBV3-2 CASSRTSDIGSPSEQQFF
16 TRBV10-2 CASSESVSGNTGELFF
14 TRBV6-4 CASSEDREGTEAFF
14 TRBV25-1 CASSEYAGTEKLFF
17 TRBV24-1 CATSPFVTREFQETQYF
15 TRBV18 CASSQGQGGGQPQHF